Listed here is a single TCR beta chain. V was clipped by 3 bases and J by 3 bases, with 9 bases between them. The CDR3 has 13 amino acids. The germline gives CDR1 SNHLY, CDR2 FYNNEI. The data originate from a study of cytomegalovirus exposure and HLA in healthy donors. All the people who gave samples were healthy bone marrow donors. The PCR contained 60 Vbeta and 13 Jbeta primers. Assay used: immunoSEQ multiplex PCR; TCRdb lists only in-frame clones, some missing. Among over 85,000 clones, about 80% were seen once, and the ten largest hold approximately 2%. The specimen was PBMCs. The rearrangement links TRBV2 to TRBJ2-7, with D unclear. The sequence was collected from a man aged 35-49 years in good health and CMV-seronegative. The CDR3 DNA reads as TGTGCCAGCAGTGATATCTTTGTCTACGAGCAGTACTTC. Translated, it gives CASSDIFVYEQYF.